This T cell receptor beta chain was sequenced during a study of shared T cell receptors in the human thymus. Trimming removed 2 bases from V and 6 bases from J; junction bases left unmatched: 5. CDR1 and CDR2 (germline): MNHEY, SVGAGI. This CDR3 spans 14 amino acids. This table comes from immunoSEQ multiplex PCR, and its TCRdb copy is limited to in-frame clones, with some not included. In the table there are 700,000 or so clones, approximately 85% of which are singletons. The same data also contributed to another study, on human thymus T cells. This second report adds: There appeared to be biased usage of V and J genes in thymic and blood repertoires.

The sequence was collected from a girl less than two years old with a congenital heart defect. Sequenced material: thymocytes. This rearrangement joins TRBV6-5 to TRBJ1-2, with 8 bases identical to TRBD1. CDR3 residues: CASSYRSDRDGYTF. The DNA for the CDR3 is TGTGCCAGCAGTTACCGCTCGGACAGGGATGGCTACACCTTC.